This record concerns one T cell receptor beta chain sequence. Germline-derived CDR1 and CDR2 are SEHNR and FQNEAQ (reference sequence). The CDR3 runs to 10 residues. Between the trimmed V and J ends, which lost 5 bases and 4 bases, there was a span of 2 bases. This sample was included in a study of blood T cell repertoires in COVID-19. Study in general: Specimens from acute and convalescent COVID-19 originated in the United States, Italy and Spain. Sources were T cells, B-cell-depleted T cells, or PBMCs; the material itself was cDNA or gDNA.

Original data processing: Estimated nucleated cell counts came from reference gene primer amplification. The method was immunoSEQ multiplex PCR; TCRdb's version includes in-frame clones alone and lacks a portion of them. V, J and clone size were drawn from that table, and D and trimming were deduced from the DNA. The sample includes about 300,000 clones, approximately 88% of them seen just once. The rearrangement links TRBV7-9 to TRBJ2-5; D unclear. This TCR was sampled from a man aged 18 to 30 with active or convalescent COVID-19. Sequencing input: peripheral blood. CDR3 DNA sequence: TGTGCCAGCAGCCGAGAGACCCAGTACTTC. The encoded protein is CASSRETQYF.